This T cell receptor (beta chain) was identified in a study of control samples from healthy donors and cancer patients (dated by TCRdb to between 2020 and 2021). The CDR3 holds 16 amino acids from the cysteine to the phenylalanine. The entry retains the CDR3 DNA only, 48 bases that are in frame from base 1. V is cut by 3 bases and J by 7 bases, and the space between the germline ends is 21 bases. CDR1 and CDR2 were assigned from the germline V gene as SGHAT and FQNNGV. Receptor amplification or capture employed the immunoSEQ multiplex PCR assay. TCRdb limited this immuneACCESS table to in-frame rearrangements with V and J called. A share of clones is missing; checked studies link under half to unresolved V genes, and the rest is unexplained. This sample gives 150,000 to 200,000 clones in total; just over 85% of them show up just once. The ten most abundant clones make up roughly 5% of the sample.

Remarks on this clone: The clone's antigen remains unknown. No quality values exist for individual bases; no much larger clone is one base distant.

This receptor was taken from a woman aged 30 to 39 in good health. Recombination joined TRBV11-2 with TRBJ1-2; 6 matching bases give a weak D call of TRBD1. The sequencing sample was made of blood. The CDR3 region has the sequence CASSFTGGIGQRGYTF. In nucleotides, the sequence is TGTGCCAGCAGCTTTACGGGGGGCATAGGTCAGCGTGGCTACACCTTC.